Each of the 21 T cell receptor beta chains below was sequenced from the same sample in a study of T cells in Graves' hyperthyroidism and ophthalmopathy. There were TCR beta CDR3 regions amplified from RNA transcripts. The study used the HTBI primer set for a first-round RT-PCR of the TCR CDR3. TCRdb fed the multiplex PCR reads into MiXCR, producing one record per CDR3 protein. The sample has about 570,000 distinct CDR3 sequences; roughly 15% are singletons. The specimen sequenced was blood. All receptors derive from a middle-aged woman with Graves' hyperthyroidism.

Details on this clonotype: It is unclear where the CDR3 begins or ends on the DNA, so no DNA is shown, and the CDR3 is as TCRdb lists it. The rearrangement joins TRBV19 to TRBJ1-2. Ends included, the CDR3 has 13 residues. The germline CDR1 and CDR2 sequences are LNHDA and SQIVND (reference sequence). CDR3 protein: CASTSAAFYGYTF.

The V and J genes are TRBV28 and TRBJ1-6, with 8 bases fitting TRBD1. The CDR3 covers 15 residues. V shed 1 base, J shed 10 bases, and the junction held 6 bases outside the gene matches. The germline CDR1 and CDR2 sequences are MDHEN and SYDVKM. This CDR3 is CASSLYAQGASPLHF. DNA for the CDR3: TGTGCCAGCAGTTTATACGCGCAGGGGGCCTCACCCCTCCACTTT.

This chain uses TRBV5-6 with TRBJ2-2, with 7 bases aligning to TRBD1. The V and J ends lost 5 bases and 2 bases, in that order; junction bases with no gene match: 9. The CDR3 runs 16 residues. CDR1 is SGHDT, CDR2 YYEEEE, per germline. CDR3 protein: CASRFWNRGNTGELFF. In nucleotides, the CDR3 is TGTGCCAGCAGATTTTGGAACAGGGGAAACACCGGGGAGCTGTTTTTT.

This clonotype was observed at least ten times. The rearrangement joins TRBV12-3 or TRBV12-4 to TRBJ1-1; possible D gene TRBD1, 5 bases. The V end was cut by 4 bases, the J end by 5 bases, with 14 bases between. The CDR3 has 14 amino acids. The CDR3 nucleotides read TGTGCCAGCAGTTCTCAGGGCTTTGGAACTGAAGCTTTCTTT. Protein product: CASSSQGFGTEAFF.

This clonotype was found many times. This chain uses TRBV7-6 with TRBJ2-3; D is possibly TRBD2 (6 bases). Germline V CDR1 and CDR2: SGHVS, FNYEAQ. V shed 4 bases and J shed 0 bases, with 17 bases lying between them. The CDR3 has 17 amino acids. CDR3: CASSSGGSGISTDTQYF. The CDR3 DNA reads TGTGCCAGCAGCTCCGGAGGTAGCGGCATTAGCACAGATACGCAGTATTTT. The variable domain in full, with the rest retrieved from reference TRBV7-6 and TRBJ2-3, is GAGVSQSPRYKVTKRGQDVALRCDPISGHVSLYWYRQALGQGPEFLTYFNYEAQQDKSGLPNDRFSAERPEGSISTLTIQRTEQRDSAMYRCASSSGGSGISTDTQYFGPGTRLTVL.

Regarding this clonotype: A much larger clonotype is one base distant, so this may be a read error. V usage is TRBV5-1 and J usage is TRBJ2-7, with D possibly being TRBD1 or TRBD2 (5 bases each). Germline assignment: CDR1 SGHRS and CDR2 YFSETQ. Trimming left V 0 bases short and J 5 bases short, with 18 bases between. The CDR3 is 16 residues long. In DNA, the CDR3 is TGCGCCAGCAGCTTGGGGATTGGGACCTTGGGGAACGAGCAGTACTTC. It yields the protein CASSLGIGTLGNEQYF.

This clonotype has at least ten counts. The CDR3 coding sequence is TGCAGCGTAGCTACAGGGGCCTTCACAGATACGCAGTATTTT. Protein sequence: CSVATGAFTDTQYF. This chain uses TRBV29-1 with TRBJ2-3; 7 positions match TRBD1. The CDR3 covers 14 residues. Germline-derived CDR1 and CDR2 are SQVTM and ANQGSEA. V shed 6 bases and J 2 bases; nucleotides not matched to a gene: 8.

Ten or more counts support this clonotype. V gene TRBV2 combines with J gene TRBJ2-2; D remains unclear. Per the germline V gene, CDR1 is SNHLY and CDR2 is FYNNEI. V lost 7 bases to trimming and J lost 4 bases, with 7 bases between them. The CDR3 has 12 residues. CDR3 sequence (DNA): TGTGCCAGCACCCCCCCCACCGGGGAGCTGTTTTTT. Translating it yields CASTPPTGELFF.

The chain couples TRBV11-2 to TRBJ2-7; TRBD1 aligns across 9 bases. The V segment lost 6 bases and the J segment 1 base; nucleotides outside the gene matches: 7. The CDR3 has 15 residues. CDR1 and CDR2 (germline): SGHAT, FQNNGV. The CDR3 here is CASSSRGQGSYEQYF. In nucleotides, the CDR3 is TGTGCCAGCAGTTCTCGCGGACAGGGGTCCTACGAGCAGTACTTC.

A note on this clonotype: This may stem from a read error, because a much larger clone lies one nucleotide away. This chain uses TRBV3-1 with TRBJ2-5; D remains ambiguous. Trimming took 5 bases from V and 5 from J, leaving 15 bases between them. The CDR3 contains 14 residues. Germline lookup yields CDR1 LGHDT and CDR2 YNNKEL (reference sequence). The CDR3 DNA reads as TGTGCCAGCAGCGTATCCGGAGTGGAGGAGACCCAGTACTTC. Translated: CASSVSGVEETQYF.

This clonotype appeared many times. The rearrangement uses TRBV27 and TRBJ2-1; either TRBD1 or TRBD2 may supply D (5 bases each). This CDR3 contains 17 residues. The germline V and J ends were trimmed by 3 bases and 3 bases, with 18 bases remaining between them. In germline, CDR1 is MNHEY, CDR2 SMNVEV (reference sequence). The CDR3 loop reads CASSFGGNLGYYNEQFF. CDR3 sequence (DNA): TGTGCCAGCAGTTTTGGGGGTAACCTCGGCTACTACAATGAGCAGTTCTTC.

This clonotype has ten or more counts. This CDR3 is CASSLVYEQYF. Written as DNA, the CDR3 is TGTGCCAGCAGTTTGGTCTACGAGCAGTACTTC. The chain links TRBV28 to TRBJ2-7, with D hard to call. CDR1 is MDHEN, CDR2 SYDVKM, per germline. The CDR3 is made up of 11 amino acids. Deletions cut 3 bases from V and 3 bases from J, with 3 bases between.

This clonotype was counted between two and nine times. The chain recombines TRBV24-1 with TRBJ1-1; 7 bases are a match to TRBD1. V dropped 2 bases and J dropped 4; count of bases not matched to a gene: 0. Germline V CDR1 and CDR2: KGHDR, SFDVKD. The CDR3 totals 13 residues. As DNA, the CDR3 is TGTGCCACCAGTGATTACAGGGGCACTGAAGCTTTCTTT. Translating gives CATSDYRGTEAFF.

The J gene is TRBJ2-3, the V gene TRBV19; no firm D call. V lost 2 bases to trimming and J lost 0 bases, with 12 bases between them. Germline values: CDR1 LNHDA, CDR2 SQIVND (reference sequence). The CDR3 extends over 16 amino acids. DNA of the CDR3: TGTGCCAGTAGTATAAATGGCGGCCTTAGCACAGATACGCAGTATTTT. Translated, it gives CASSINGGLSTDTQYF.

The chain combines TRBV9 with TRBJ2-7; 14 bases map to TRBD2. In germline, CDR1 is SGDLS, CDR2 YYNGEE. With V trimmed by 0 bases and J by 2 bases, 10 bases remained unmatched. The CDR3 consists of 19 residues. CDR3 loop: CASSVGVGLAGEVAYEQYF. CDR3 coding DNA: TGTGCCAGCAGCGTAGGGGTGGGACTAGCGGGAGAGGTCGCCTACGAGCAGTACTTC.

This clonotype has only a few counts. With a much larger clone just one base away, this may be a read error. V and J are TRBV2 and TRBJ1-1; D is ambiguous. V shed 5 bases and J shed 4 bases, with 14 bases lying between them. This CDR3 spans 14 amino acids. Germline assignment: CDR1 SNHLY and CDR2 FYNNEI. CDR3 DNA sequence: TGTGCCAGCAGTTACTCAACGGTGATCACTGAAGCTTTCTTT. Protein sequence: CASSYSTVITEAFF.

V usage is TRBV4-1 and J usage is TRBJ1-4, with unresolved D. This CDR3 spans 13 amino acids. The ends were cut back, 7 bases at V and 3 bases at J, with 9 bases in the middle. Germline values: CDR1 MGHRA, CDR2 YSYEKL. The CDR3 here is CASTIRANEKLFF. The CDR3 nucleotides read TGCGCCAGCACGATCCGGGCTAATGAAAAACTGTTTTTT.

This clonotype was seen at least ten times. The chain has TRBV7-9 and TRBJ2-7; 8 bases match TRBD1. CDR1 and CDR2 (germline): SEHNR, FQNEAQ (reference sequence). The J segment lost 3 bases and the V segment lost 10 bases, leaving 14 bases of the junction unmatched. CDR3 length: 15 residues. DNA for the CDR3: TGTGCCATAACCAGGGGGCCGGGACCACACTACGAGCAGTACTTC. Translation gives CAITRGPGPHYEQYF.

The chain links TRBV20-1 to TRBJ1-4; 8 bases line up with TRBD1. The CDR3 consists of 15 residues. Germline V gene lookup returns CDR1 DFQATT and CDR2 SNEGSKA (reference sequence). Losses at the gene ends were 4 bases for V and 7 bases for J; bases not matched to a gene: 11. DNA for the CDR3: TGCAGTGCTACGAACTTCAGGGGGCGCTGTGAAAAACTGTTTTTT. The encoded protein is CSATNFRGRCEKLFF.

The table lists this clonotype with many counts. The CDR3 region is CSARDGGPETQYF. The CDR3 nucleotides are TGCAGTGCAAGGGATGGGGGGCCAGAGACCCAGTACTTC. The chain has TRBV20-1 and TRBJ2-5, with D perhaps matching TRBD1 or TRBD2 (6 bases each). With 6 bases removed from V and 4 bases from J, the gap between germline ends came to 15 bases. Germline CDR1 DFQATT, CDR2 SNEGSKA (reference sequence). The CDR3 extends over 13 amino acids.

This clonotype came up a few times. The chain combines TRBV6-1 with TRBJ2-2; D is tentatively TRBD1 or TRBD2 (5 bases each). The CDR3 runs 15 residues. Trimming removed 2 bases from V and 8 bases from J, with 15 bases in between. Germline V CDR1 and CDR2: MNHNS, SASEGT. The CDR3 nucleotides read TGTGCCAGCAGTGAAAGATCCCCCAGGGAGGGGGAGCTGTTTTTT. Amino acid sequence: CASSERSPREGELFF.